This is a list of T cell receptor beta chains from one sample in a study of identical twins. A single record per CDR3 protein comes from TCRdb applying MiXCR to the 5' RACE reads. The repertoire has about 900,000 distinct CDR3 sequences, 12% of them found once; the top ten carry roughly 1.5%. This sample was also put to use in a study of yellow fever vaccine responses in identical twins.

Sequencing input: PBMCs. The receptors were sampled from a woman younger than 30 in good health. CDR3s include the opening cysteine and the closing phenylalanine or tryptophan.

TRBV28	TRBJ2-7	CASSGRTSGRYSFPHEQYF
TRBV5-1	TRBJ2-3	CASSLGDVISTDTQYF
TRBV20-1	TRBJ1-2	CSATTEVNYGYTF
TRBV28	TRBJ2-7	CASIKGQSYEQYF
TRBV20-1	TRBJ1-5	CSAKQGSQPQHF
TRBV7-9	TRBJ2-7	CASSHGTSGSLEQYF
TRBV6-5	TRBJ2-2	CASSYMPFTGELFF
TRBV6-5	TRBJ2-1	CASSYQGDEQFF
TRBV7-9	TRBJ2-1	CASSQGDKRFF
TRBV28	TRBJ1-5	CASSSRQPQHF
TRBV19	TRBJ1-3	CASSPGLLSGNTIYF
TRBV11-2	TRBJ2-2	CASSLIHYRVNTGELFF
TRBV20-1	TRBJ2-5	CSAGKGTLETQYF
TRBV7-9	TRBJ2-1	CASSFRSETSYNEQFF
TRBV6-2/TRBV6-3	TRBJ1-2	CASSSRTGHSGYTF
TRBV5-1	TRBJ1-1	CASSLQTGNTEAFF
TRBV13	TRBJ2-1	CASSPGAGLDVREQFF
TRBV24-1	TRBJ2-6	CATSTQGRGGANVLTF
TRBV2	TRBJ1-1	CASSRQGYNTEAFF
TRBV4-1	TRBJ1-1	CASSQGSGTLDTEAFF
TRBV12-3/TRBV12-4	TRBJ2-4	CASSTTQGGIAKNIQYF
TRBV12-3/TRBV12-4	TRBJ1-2	CASSSYSRDRGLGYTF
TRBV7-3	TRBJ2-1	CASSPWAGNEQFF
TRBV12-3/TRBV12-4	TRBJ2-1	CASSFGYNEQFF
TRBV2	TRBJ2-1	CASSEDPSNYNEQFF
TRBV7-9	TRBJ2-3	CASSLPWTGETDTQYF
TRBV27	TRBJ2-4	CASSQRLGLATNIQYF
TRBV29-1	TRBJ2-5	CSVVGTGELRQETQYF
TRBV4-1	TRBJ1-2	CASSQVRMQGYTF
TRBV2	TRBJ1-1	CASSVSGGYMNTEAFF
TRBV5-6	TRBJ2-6	CASSSPTLRAGANVLTF
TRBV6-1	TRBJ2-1	CASRKTGTSGRASYNEQFF
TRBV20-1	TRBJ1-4	CSARGSGNEKLFF
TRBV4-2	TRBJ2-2	CASSPIQGDTGELFF
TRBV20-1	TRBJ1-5	CSARGGGRQGDRGNQPQHF